These T cell receptor beta chains were read from a single sample in a study of cytomegalovirus exposure and HLA in healthy donors. The protocol was immunoSEQ multiplex PCR, while the TCRdb copy is restricted to in-frame clones and leaves out a portion. The sample has 110,000 or so clones, 8.5% to 9% seen once; the top ten hold approximately 6.4%. Sequencing input: PBMCs. All receptors derive from a woman aged 40 to 55 in good health and CMV-seropositive. The CDR3 runs from the conserved cysteine through the conserved F or W. The order of the fields is V gene, J gene, clone size, CDR3 protein. Only part of the rows carry a size: once, few, many, or a class if the clone is expanded.

>TRBV6-4|TRBJ2-1|few
CASSVASGNYNEQFF
>TRBV5-6|TRBJ1-2|-
CASSPPGQVVYGYTF
>TRBV5-1|TRBJ1-4|few
CASSSKGTGDEKLFF
>TRBV19|TRBJ2-2|few
CASSIPSLAGSNTGELFF
>TRBV9|TRBJ1-3|-
CASSATIPGTGQHSGNTIYF
>TRBV5-1|TRBJ2-7|few
CASSFSRTGARDEQYF
>TRBV5-1|TRBJ2-2|few
CASSPSGQNTGELFF
>TRBV6-5|TRBJ2-6|few
CASSYSGGLGANVLTF
>TRBV30|TRBJ1-4|few
CAWSVQGGQGGEKLFF
>TRBV6-1|TRBJ1-2|few
CASSEAPGGSGYGYTF
>TRBV4-1|TRBJ2-3|few
CASSQTGLDTQYF
>TRBV29-1|TRBJ1-2|-
CSARGSGGYTF
>TRBV6-1|TRBJ2-7|-
CASPRDRGPYEQYF
>TRBV27|TRBJ2-3|-
CASRVDTSSTDTQYF
>TRBV5-1|TRBJ2-2|-
CASKSGTNTGELFF
>TRBV9|TRBJ1-6|few
CASSVEVTGGLNSPLHF
>TRBV2|TRBJ2-3|few
CASSGIGGTDTQYF
>TRBV5-1|TRBJ2-3|-
CASSLVSGQGTDTQYF
>TRBV7-2|TRBJ2-5|few
CASSLSGGGSPETQYF
>TRBV29-1|TRBJ2-7|-
CSVGTGGYEQYF
>TRBV28|TRBJ2-7|few
CASSLEGWSGSDEQYF
>TRBV9|TRBJ1-1|-
CASSVGGVNTEAFF
>TRBV7-8|TRBJ2-5|few
CASSRDRGGETQYF
>TRBV12-5|TRBJ1-1|-
CASGSVSGTEAFF
>TRBV5-6|TRBJ2-5|once
CVSSLQDTSAEQYF
>TRBV4-1|TRBJ2-2|few
CASSQDPGGDTGELFF
>TRBV27|TRBJ1-5|few
CASSLRQGDQPQHF